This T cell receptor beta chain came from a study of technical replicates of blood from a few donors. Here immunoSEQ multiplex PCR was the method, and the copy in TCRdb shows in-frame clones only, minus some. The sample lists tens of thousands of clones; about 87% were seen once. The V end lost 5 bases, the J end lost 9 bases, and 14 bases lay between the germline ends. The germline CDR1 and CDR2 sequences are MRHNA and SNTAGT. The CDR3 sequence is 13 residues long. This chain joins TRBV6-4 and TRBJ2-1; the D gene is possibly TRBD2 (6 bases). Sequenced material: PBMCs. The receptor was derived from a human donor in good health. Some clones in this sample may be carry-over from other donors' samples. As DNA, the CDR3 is TGTGCCAGCAGTCCGACTAGTCTGGGTGAGCAGTTCTTC. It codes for CASSPTSLGEQFF.